This T cell receptor beta chain was observed in a study of control samples from healthy donors and cancer patients. Using immunoSEQ multiplex PCR, the repertoire was profiled, and TCRdb retains in-frame clones only, with some absent. This sample has 79,000 or so clones; less than 90% occur once, and the top ten carry roughly 9.7%. This CDR3 comprises 14 residues. V trimming: 7 bases; J trimming: 5 bases; junction bases outside the gene matches: 7. The germline V gene has CDR1 MGHDK and CDR2 SYGVNS. This chain joins TRBV25-1 and TRBJ1-3; TRBD1 aligns across 8 bases. The sequencing input was PBMCs. The receptor was derived from a woman aged 50 to 60 with colorectal cancer. The CDR3 DNA follows: TGTGCCAGCATGGGGACAGGTCGGAGAAACACCATATATTTT. Encoded protein: CASMGTGRRNTIYF.